These 3 T cell receptor beta chains were all obtained from the same sample, sequenced in a study of glioma-infiltrating T cells. Using RNA template, CDR3s of TCR alpha and beta were amplified with iRepertoire arm-PCR. TCRdb called the multiplex PCR reads again in MiXCR, with one record for every CDR3 protein. The sample holds 93,000 or so distinct CDR3 sequences, roughly 30% seen once. The sequenced sample was glioma tissue, nonneoplastic brain tissue, or PBMCs (not recorded which). Source of these receptors: a human donor with low-grade glioma or glioblastoma, undergoing nonglioma brain surgery, or in good health (not recorded which).

This chain links TRBV5-4 with TRBJ2-2; D is uncertain. Germline V gene sequence: CDR1 SGHNT, CDR2 YYREEE (reference sequence). The CDR3 is 15 residues long. Trimming left V 4 bases short and J 0 bases short, with 10 bases between. The CDR3 loop is CASSPPGANTGELFF. In nucleotides, the CDR3 is TGTGCCAGCAGCCCCCCAGGCGCGAACACCGGGGAGCTGTTTTTT.

The V call is TRBV10-3, the J call TRBJ1-5, with TRBD1 matching 7 bases. The germline V gene encodes CDR1 ENHRY and CDR2 SYGVKD. This CDR3 contains 14 residues. V dropped 4 bases and J dropped 6; count of bases not matched to a gene: 6. CDR3 bases: TGTGCCATCAGTGGAGAACAGGGGAGTCAGCCCCAGCATTTT. Translating gives CAISGEQGSQPQHF.

A single count supports this clonotype. Germline and junction disagree at one end, which may indicate a read error. This chain links TRBV7-2 with TRBJ2-1; D is uncertain. The CDR3 has 15 residues. Germline CDR1 SGHTA, CDR2 FQGNSA. CDR3 sequence reads: CASSLKPGLVNGQFF. The CDR3 nucleotides are TGTGCCAGCAGCTTAAAACCGGGTTTAGTCAATGGGCAGTTCTTC.